Presented here are 8 T cell receptor beta chains from one specimen sequenced in a study of T cell repertoires in cytomegalovirus infection. TCRdb reprocessed the reads with MiXCR, giving one entry per CDR3 protein. The table shows some 200,000 distinct CDR3 sequences, with about 21% occurring only once. The sequenced material came from PBMCs. The source is a human donor in good health (CMV status not recorded). Some clones in this sample may be carry-over from other donors' samples.

This chain links TRBV12-3 or TRBV12-4 with TRBJ1-2; tentative D call: TRBD1 (6 bases). There are 13 residues in the CDR3. The germline V and J ends were trimmed by 8 bases and 6 bases, with 16 bases remaining between them. CDR3 protein: CASFPGGSDGYTF. The CDR3 coding sequence is TGTGCCAGCTTCCCCGGGGGCTCCGATGGCTACACCTTC.

CDR3 nucleotides: TGCAGTGCTAGAGAGCGGATGCTAGCCAAAAACATTCAGTACTTC. This translates into CSARERMLAKNIQYF. This rearrangement joins TRBV20-1 to TRBJ2-4; D is uncertain. Germline V lookup: CDR1 DFQATT, CDR2 SNEGSKA (reference sequence). The germline V and J ends were trimmed by 0 bases and 0 bases, with 9 bases remaining between them. This CDR3 comprises 15 residues.

This clonotype was observed many times. The CDR3 spells CASSHGTAYEQYF. CDR3 bases: TGTGCCAGCAGCCATGGGACAGCCTACGAGCAGTACTTC. The chain couples TRBV7-9 to TRBJ2-7; TRBD1 matches at 7 bases. The CDR3 spans 13 residues. Trimming removed 5 bases from V and 2 bases from J; junction bases left unmatched: 3. CDR1 is SEHNR, CDR2 FQNEAQ, per germline (reference sequence).

This clonotype occurred a few times. J is TRBJ1-5 and V is TRBV12-3 or TRBV12-4, with D uncertain. V dropped 5 bases and J dropped 0 bases, with 11 bases sitting between them. CDR3 length: 15 residues. DNA of the CDR3: TGTGCCAGCAGTCCCCCGGGGAGTAGCAATCAGCCCCAGCATTTT. Encoded protein: CASSPPGSSNQPQHF.

This clonotype was counted between two and nine times. V usage is TRBV10-3 and J usage is TRBJ2-7, with TRBD1 identical over 11 bases. The CDR3 contains 14 residues. With V trimmed by 7 bases and J by 3 bases, 5 bases remained unmatched. Germline loops: CDR1 ENHRY, CDR2 SYGVKD. CDR3 amino acids: CAITSGTGGYEQYF. The CDR3 coding sequence is TGTGCCATCACCTCCGGGACAGGGGGCTACGAGCAGTACTTC.

This clonotype was counted a few times. CDR3 coding DNA: TGCAGCGTTGGGAGGGGTAGCGGGAGCAACACCGGGGAGCTGTTTTTT. Protein: CSVGRGSGSNTGELFF. The chain has TRBV29-1 and TRBJ2-2, with 9 nucleotides matching TRBD2. There are 16 residues in the CDR3. J gave up 2 bases and V 4 bases, and 8 bases lay outside the gene matches. Germline V lookup: CDR1 SQVTM, CDR2 ANQGSEA.

This chain joins TRBV20-1 and TRBJ1-5; 8 nucleotides align to TRBD1. This CDR3 is 14 amino acids long. The ends lost 0 bases at V and 4 bases at J; junction bases unmatched: 2. Germline V CDR1 and CDR2: DFQATT, SNEGSKA (reference sequence). CDR3 in DNA: TGCAGTGCTAGAGATACAGGGGGAAATCAGCCCCAGCATTTT. It codes for CSARDTGGNQPQHF.

There are many counts of this clonotype. The rearrangement links TRBV12-3 or TRBV12-4 to TRBJ1-1; D uncertain. The ends were cut back, 6 bases at V and 2 bases at J, with 13 bases in the middle. This CDR3 is 14 amino acids long. The CDR3 DNA is TGTGCCAGCAGCCCACTGGGTACAAACACTGAAGCTTTCTTT. Translated: CASSPLGTNTEAFF.